This T cell receptor (beta chain) came from a study of blood T cell repertoires in COVID-19. In the study overall: COVID-19 samples collected from the United States, Italy and Spain covered acute and convalescent phases. T cells, B-cell-depleted T cells, or PBMCs provided the cDNA or gDNA that served as material.

In the study's own analysis: Using reference gene primer amplification, nucleated cell counts were estimated. Sequencing used immunoSEQ multiplex PCR; TCRdb keeps in-frame clones, though not all of them. The DNA gave D and trimming, while V, J and clone size come from that table. The repertoire has over 100,000 clones, 85% of them found once; the top ten carry roughly a tenth. The CDR3 sequence is 14 residues long. Germline V gives CDR1 KGHSH, CDR2 LQKENI. Deletions cut 0 bases from V and 4 bases from J, with 9 bases between. Specimen: peripheral blood. The J gene is TRBJ1-1, the V gene TRBV18; tentative D call: TRBD1 (6 bases). This TCR derives from a man at least 80 years old with acute or convalescent COVID-19. CDR3: CASSPPTGRTEAFF. CDR3 bases: TGTGCCAGCTCACCACCTACAGGGCGCACTGAAGCTTTCTTT.